This TCR beta chain was identified during a study of T cells in tuberculosis (dated by TCRdb to 2017 to 2018). Notes on the research overall: To characterize T cells specific for the mycobacterial lipid antigen glucose monomycolate (GMM), the study used CD1B tetramers together with high-throughput TCR immunosequencing. IGRA-negative adolescents, IGRA-positive adolescents with latent tuberculosis and adults with active tuberculosis, ten per group, were compared in a South African clinical cohort.

About this clone: This receptor's antigen is unknown. Per-nucleotide qualities are absent, and no much larger clonotype sits a single base away.

Germline trimming amounts to 3 bases on V and 4 bases on J, with 9 as the count of junction bases outside the gene matches. Taken from the germline V gene (reference sequence), the CDR1 and CDR2 loops are LNHDA and SQIVND. The CDR3 spans 16 residues, from the cysteine through the phenylalanine. Only the CDR3 DNA stays, 48 bases, in frame from base 1. Paper-wide results and their limitations: Which clinical samples got chosen depended on the availability of cryopreserved specimens, and the active tuberculosis cases were adults, whereas the controls were adolescents. A classifier using the diverse GMM-specific repertoire reached approximately 90% accuracy (AUROC 0.8 to 0.95), compared with over 60% accuracy using GEM motif frequencies. The smaller NN-distances in active tuberculosis patients were driven in part by shorter CDR3-alpha lengths, while the difference seen for TCR-beta was not statistically significant. Smaller mean NN-distances to GMM-specific TCRs were observed in active tuberculosis TCR-alpha repertoires than in IGRA-negative controls, suggesting clonal expansion of GMM-specific TCRs.

TCR libraries were generated with the immunoSEQ multiplex PCR assay, using TCR-beta and/or TCR-alpha/delta assays for each sample. Amplified TCR libraries were sequenced on the Illumina high-throughput platform. The authors' pipeline ran thus. Clustering and dimensionality reduction were performed using pairwise TCRdist distances among GMM-specific receptors from ex vivo sorted or in vitro expanded T cells. Each clinical repertoire received a mean NN-distance score, defined as the average TCRdist to the nearest 10% of tetramer-positive reference sequences. GEM TCR motif frequency was computed as the fraction of unique TCRs matching known GEM sequences by V/J usage and CDR3 length. Active tuberculosis was classified by linear discriminant analysis with leave-one-out cross-validation, implemented in scikit-learn. TCRdb holds this immuneACCESS table with in-frame rearrangements only. Some clones are missing; in checked studies, unresolved V genes explain under half, and the rest has no known cause. The V and J calls and the clone size are those of that table, but D and trimming were determined from the DNA. Present in this sample are 35,000 to 40,000 clones, 94% of which were seen just once. The ten biggest clones cover around an eighth of the sample.

At study entry, adolescents were screened for latent tuberculosis infection by tuberculin skin test and QuantiFERON-TB GOLD In-Tube IGRA. Immunosequencing was performed on unsorted cryopreserved PBMC and covered about 100,000 T cells per clinical donor on average. Eleven high schools in the Worcester region of the Western Cape, South Africa, served as enrollment sites for adolescents aged 12 to 18 years. Roughly ten M. tuberculosis-infected adolescents and around ten uninfected adolescents were selected, with the two groups matched for age and sex. Adolescent PBMC were isolated from freshly drawn heparinized blood by density centrifugation and cryopreserved.

This receptor was obtained from a donor aged 10-35 years with latent tuberculosis or without tuberculosis infection. Some clones in this sample may be carry-over from other donors' samples. Source material: PBMCs. Here the chain combines TRBV19 and TRBJ2-5, and 9 junctional nucleotides match TRBD2. The CDR3 here reads CASSIAISGGGETQYF. The DNA sequence is given as TGTGCCAGTAGTATCGCTATTAGCGGGGGAGGAGAGACCCAGTACTTC.